Reported below is one TCR beta chain. Germline-derived CDR1 and CDR2 are LNHNV and YYDKDF (reference sequence). V was trimmed by 8 bases and J by 5 bases, leaving 9 bases between them. The CDR3 is made up of 12 amino acids. The data were taken from a study of cytomegalovirus exposure and HLA in healthy donors. Primers: 60 Vbeta forward and 13 Jbeta reverse. Sequencing used immunoSEQ multiplex PCR; TCRdb keeps in-frame clones, though not all of them. The sample lists approximately 150,000 clones, about 76% occurring once. The material sequenced was PBMCs. The sequence came from a male donor in good health and CMV-seropositive. This rearrangement joins TRBV15 to TRBJ2-2, with D tentatively TRBD1 (6 bases). The CDR3 bases are TGTGCCACCGGGGGCGGGACCGGGGAGCTGTTTTTT. This gives the protein CATGGGTGELFF.